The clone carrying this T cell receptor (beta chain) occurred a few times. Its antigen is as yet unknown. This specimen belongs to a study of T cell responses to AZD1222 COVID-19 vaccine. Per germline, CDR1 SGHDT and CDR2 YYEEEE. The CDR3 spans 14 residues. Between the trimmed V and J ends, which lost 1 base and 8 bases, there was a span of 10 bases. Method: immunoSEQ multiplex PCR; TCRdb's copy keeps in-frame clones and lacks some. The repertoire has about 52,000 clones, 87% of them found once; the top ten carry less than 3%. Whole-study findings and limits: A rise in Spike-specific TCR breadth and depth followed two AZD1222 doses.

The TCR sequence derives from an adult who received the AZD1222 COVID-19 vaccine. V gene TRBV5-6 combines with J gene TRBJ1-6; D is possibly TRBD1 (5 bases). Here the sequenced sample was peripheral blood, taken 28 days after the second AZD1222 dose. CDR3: CASSLRDGYSPLHF. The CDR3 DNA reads TGTGCCAGCAGCTTGCGGGACGGATATTCACCCCTCCACTTT.